The present TCR beta chain was sequenced within a study of chemoradiotherapy in HPV16-positive cancers. Looking at the study overall: Candidate HPV-specific T-cell clones and common TCR motifs came from functional assays in a couple of HPV16-positive patients. Whole-study findings and limits: Candidate HPV-specific clones and E7-related TCR motifs grew in tumor during treatment. The functional HPV-specific definition rests on just a couple of HPV16-positive patients.

The repertoire was sequenced with immunoSEQ multiplex PCR; TCRdb's copy has only in-frame clones and lacks some. The sample includes 7,000 to 8,500 clones, approximately 91% of them seen just once. This clone was observed once. Its antigen is currently unknown. CDR1 and CDR2 (germline): SGHRS, YFSETQ. This CDR3 is 16 amino acids long. J lost 0 bases, V lost 4 bases, and 8 bases had no gene match. The source material was tumor tissue, sampled from a patient who underwent chemoradiotherapy. The rearrangement joins TRBV5-1 to TRBJ2-3, with 7 nucleotides matching TRBD1. The receptor was isolated from a human donor with HPV-associated anogenital cancer. The CDR3 DNA is TGCGCCAGCAGCCACAACAACAGGGGAAGCACAGATACGCAGTATTTT. Its translation: CASSHNNRGSTDTQYF.